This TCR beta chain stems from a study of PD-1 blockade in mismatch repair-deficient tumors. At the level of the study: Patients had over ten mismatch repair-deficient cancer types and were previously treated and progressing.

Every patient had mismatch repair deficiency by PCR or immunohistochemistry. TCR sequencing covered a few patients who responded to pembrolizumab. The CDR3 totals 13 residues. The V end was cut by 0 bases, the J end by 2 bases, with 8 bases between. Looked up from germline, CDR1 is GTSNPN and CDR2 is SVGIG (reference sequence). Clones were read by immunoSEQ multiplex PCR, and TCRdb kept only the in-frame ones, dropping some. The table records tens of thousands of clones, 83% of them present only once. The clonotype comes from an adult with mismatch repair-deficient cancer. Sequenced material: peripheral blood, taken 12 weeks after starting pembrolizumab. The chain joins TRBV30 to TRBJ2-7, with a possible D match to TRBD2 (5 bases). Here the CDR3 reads CAWSVGSAYEQYF. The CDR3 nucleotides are TGTGCCTGGAGTGTAGGTAGCGCCTACGAGCAGTACTTC. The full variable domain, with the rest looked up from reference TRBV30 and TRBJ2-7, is SQTIHQWPATLVQPVGSPLSLECTVEGTSNPNLYWYRQAAGRGLQLLFYSVGIGQISSEVPQNLSASRPQDRQFILSSKKLLLSDSGFYLCAWSVGSAYEQYFGPGTRLTVT.